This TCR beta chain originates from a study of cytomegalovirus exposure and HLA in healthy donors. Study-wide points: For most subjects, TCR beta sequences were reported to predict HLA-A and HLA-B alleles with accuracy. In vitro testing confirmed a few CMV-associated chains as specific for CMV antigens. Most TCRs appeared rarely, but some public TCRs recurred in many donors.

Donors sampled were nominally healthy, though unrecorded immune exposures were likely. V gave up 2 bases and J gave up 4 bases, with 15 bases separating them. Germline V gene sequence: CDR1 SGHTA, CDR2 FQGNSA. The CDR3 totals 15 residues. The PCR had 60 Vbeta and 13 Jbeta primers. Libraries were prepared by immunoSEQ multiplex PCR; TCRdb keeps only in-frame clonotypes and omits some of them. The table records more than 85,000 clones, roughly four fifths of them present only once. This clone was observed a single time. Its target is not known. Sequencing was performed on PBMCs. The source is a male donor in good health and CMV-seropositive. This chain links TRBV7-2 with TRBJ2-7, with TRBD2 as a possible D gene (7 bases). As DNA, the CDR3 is TGTGCCAGCAGCTTAACGGGAGGAGGACAGTACGAGCAGTACTTC. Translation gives CASSLTGGGQYEQYF.